Listed below are T cell receptor beta chains from one sample, sequenced in a study of cytomegalovirus exposure and HLA in healthy donors. The protocol was immunoSEQ multiplex PCR, while the TCRdb copy is restricted to in-frame clones and leaves out a portion. Here the sample spans under 200,000 clones, around 75% being singletons. Input material: PBMCs. The receptors were sampled from a female donor in good health and CMV-seronegative. Both conserved end residues are part of each CDR3. The D gene is left open where the match is weak. Clone size is given for some rows only: seen once, a few or many times, or a class if the clone is expanded.

abundance: -; v_gene: TRBV11-2; j_gene: TRBJ2-3; d_gene: TRBD2; CDR3aa: CASSLLTSGSWDTQYF; CDR3nt: TGTGCCAGCAGCCTACTTACTAGCGGGAGTTGGGATACGCAGTATTTT
abundance: -; v_gene: TRBV4-1; j_gene: TRBJ2-7; d_gene: TRBD1; CDR3aa: CASSLTTGSYEQYF; CDR3nt: TGCGCCAGCAGCCTTACGACAGGGAGCTACGAGCAGTACTTC
abundance: few; v_gene: TRBV5-8; j_gene: TRBJ1-1; d_gene: -; CDR3aa: CASTLPAQGIAFGTEAFF; CDR3nt: TGTGCCAGCACCTTGCCCGCCCAGGGGATCGCGTTTGGGACTGAAGCTTTCTTT
abundance: few; v_gene: TRBV6-6; j_gene: TRBJ1-4; d_gene: TRBD1; CDR3aa: CASSYSTGDTLFF; CDR3nt: TGTGCCAGCAGTTACTCGACAGGGGACACACTGTTTTTT
abundance: -; v_gene: TRBV19; j_gene: TRBJ2-2; d_gene: -; CDR3aa: CASSTGRVSTGELFF; CDR3nt: TGTGCCAGTAGTACGGGCAGGGTGAGCACCGGGGAGCTGTTTTTT
abundance: -; v_gene: TRBV5-5; j_gene: TRBJ2-7; d_gene: TRBD1; CDR3aa: CASSLSSGQGYEQYF; CDR3nt: TGTGCCAGCAGCTTGTCTTCGGGACAGGGGTACGAGCAGTACTTC
abundance: -; v_gene: TRBV6-6; j_gene: TRBJ2-5; d_gene: -; CDR3aa: CASSFIHAETQYF; CDR3nt: TGTGCCAGCAGTTTTATCCATGCGGAGACCCAGTACTTC
abundance: -; v_gene: TRBV18; j_gene: TRBJ1-2; d_gene: TRBD1; CDR3aa: CASSDRQGPPYGYTF; CDR3nt: TGTGCCAGCTCCGACCGACAGGGGCCACCTTATGGCTACACCTTC
abundance: few; v_gene: TRBV18; j_gene: TRBJ2-1; d_gene: -; CDR3aa: CASSLQTGNEQFF; CDR3nt: TGTGCCAGCTCGCTACAGACCGGCAATGAGCAGTTCTTC
abundance: -; v_gene: TRBV5-1; j_gene: TRBJ2-2; d_gene: -; CDR3aa: CASSLRLAYNTGELFF; CDR3nt: TGCGCCAGCAGCTTGCGGCTAGCCTACAACACCGGGGAGCTGTTTTTT